The clone carrying this TCR beta chain has more than one count but fewer than ten. The data are from a study of cytomegalovirus exposure and HLA in healthy donors. Use of 60 Vbeta and 13 Jbeta primers characterized the PCR. Produced via immunoSEQ multiplex PCR; TCRdb's table is partial and in-frame only. The sample includes around 170,000 clones, approximately 80% of them seen just once. From germline, CDR1 is MNHNS and CDR2 SASEGT. The CDR3 is 12 amino acids. Trimming left V 3 bases short and J 2 bases short, with 4 bases between. This sequence joins TRBV6-1 and TRBJ1-2; D call uncertain. This sequence was found in a woman between 50 and 59 years old in good health and CMV-seropositive. Sequenced: PBMCs. The CDR3: CASSDRNYGYTF. The DNA for the CDR3 is TGTGCCAGCAGTGACAGGAACTATGGCTACACCTTC.